Listed below are T cell receptor beta chains from one sample, sequenced in a study of cytomegalovirus exposure and HLA in healthy donors. Only in-frame clones appear in the TCRdb table, and some are missing; sequencing was by immunoSEQ multiplex PCR. The sample consists of about 150,000 clones, 60% to 85% of them appearing once. Sequencing was done on a sample of PBMCs. All receptors come from a middle-aged woman in good health and CMV-seronegative. The CDR3 runs from the conserved cysteine through the conserved F or W. The order of the fields is D gene, J gene, V gene, clone size, CDR3 protein, CDR3 DNA. A D gene is named only where the DNA matches it firmly. The size of a clone is reported for some rows only, either as once, few or many, or as a class for expanded clones.

>-|TRBJ1-3|TRBV5-6|-
CASSALGGRDTIYF
TGTGCCAGCAGCGCCCTCGGGGGAAGGGACACCATATATTTT
>TRBD1|TRBJ2-7|TRBV28|-
CASAGTGPLYEQYF
TGTGCCAGTGCCGGGACAGGGCCTCTCTACGAGCAGTACTTC
>-|TRBJ1-3|TRBV6-1|-
CASSDDIYPGNTIYF
TGTGCCAGCAGTGATGACATATACCCTGGAAACACCATATATTTT
>TRBD1|TRBJ1-2|TRBV28|-
CASSAQGTYGYTF
TGTGCCAGCAGTGCACAGGGGACTTATGGCTACACCTTC
>-|TRBJ2-3|TRBV7-9|-
CASSLDQGQTDTQYF
TGTGCCAGCAGCTTAGACCAGGGGCAAACAGATACGCAGTATTTT
>-|TRBJ1-2|TRBV6-1|few
CASSDQGFDGYTF
TGTGCCAGCAGTGATCAGGGGTTCGATGGCTACACCTTC
>-|TRBJ2-7|TRBV7-9|few
CASSPNLQGGWNF
TGTGCCAGCAGCCCTAATTTACAGGGTGGTTGGAACTTC
>-|TRBJ1-2|TRBV28|-
CASSTPDRFYGYTF
TGTGCCAGCAGTACCCCGGACAGATTTTATGGCTACACCTTC
>-|TRBJ2-1|TRBV6-1|few
CASSVRASDEQFF
TGTGCCAGCAGTGTTAGGGCTAGCGATGAGCAGTTCTTC
>TRBD1|TRBJ1-1|TRBV19|-
CASSPGQALNTEAFF
TGTGCCAGTAGTCCCGGACAGGCCCTGAACACTGAAGCTTTCTTT
>TRBD1|TRBJ1-2|TRBV11-2|-
CASSRLGTGGSRSYTF
TGTGCCAGCAGCCGGCTCGGGACAGGGGGCAGTCGGAGCTACACCTTC
>TRBD2|TRBJ2-1|TRBV9|-
CASSLGGLTFNEQFF
TGTGCCAGCAGCCTGGGGGGACTAACCTTCAATGAGCAGTTCTTC
>-|TRBJ1-1|TRBV6-5|few
CASSGGMETTEAFF
TGTGCCAGCAGTGGTGGCATGGAGACCACTGAAGCTTTCTTT
>TRBD2|TRBJ2-1|TRBV6-1|-
CASSVPTLRGGDNEQFF
TGTGCCAGCAGTGTCCCCACCCTACGTGGGGGGGACAATGAGCAGTTCTTC
>TRBD1|TRBJ1-5|TRBV4-1|-
CASSQGRDREWPQHF
TGCGCCAGCAGCCAAGGCAGGGACAGGGAGTGGCCCCAGCATTTT
>TRBD1|TRBJ2-5|TRBV11-3|-
CASSRGTGLSQETQYF
TGTGCCAGCAGCCGGGGGACAGGGTTATCCCAAGAGACCCAGTACTTC
>-|TRBJ2-3|TRBV7-9|-
CASSSGLSSTDTQYF
TGTGCCAGCAGCAGCGGACTGTCTAGCACAGATACGCAGTATTTT
>-|TRBJ1-2|TRBV21-1|-
CASSKAEGREANYGYTF
TGTGCCAGCAGCAAAGCGGAGGGTCGCGAAGCTAACTATGGCTACACCTTC
>-|TRBJ2-5|TRBV7-9|-
CASSLSWTVDRVQETQYF
TGTGCCAGCAGCTTAAGTTGGACCGTGGACAGAGTACAAGAGACCCAGTACTTC
>TRBD1|TRBJ2-1|TRBV28|-
CASRTGQGSSYNEQFF
TGTGCCAGCAGAACAGGACAGGGAAGCTCCTACAATGAGCAGTTCTTC
>-|TRBJ1-2|TRBV6-6|-
CASRPTGTQFYGYTF
TGTGCCAGCAGGCCCACCGGGACACAATTCTATGGCTACACCTTC
>-|TRBJ1-2|TRBV5-1|-
CASSLEQAANYGYTF
TGCGCCAGCAGCTTGGAGCAGGCCGCTAACTATGGCTACACCTTC
>-|TRBJ2-3|TRBV18|-
CASSPRFRPEMGDTQYF
TGTGCCAGCTCACCCAGATTTCGACCGGAGATGGGAGATACGCAGTATTTT
>-|TRBJ1-6|TRBV6-1|few
CASSEGTVPYNSPLHF
TGTGCCAGCAGTGAAGGAACAGTCCCTTATAATTCACCCCTCCACTTT
>TRBD1|TRBJ2-7|TRBV19|-
CASSPRQGANSYEQYF
TGTGCCAGTAGTCCCCGACAGGGGGCGAACAGCTACGAGCAGTACTTC
>-|TRBJ2-2|TRBV6-1|-
CASSAVQGLGELFF
TGTGCCAGCTCGGCCGTACAGGGTTTGGGGGAGCTGTTTTTT
>-|TRBJ2-7|TRBV11-2|-
CASSPQPGGEQYF
TGTGCCAGCAGCCCCCAGCCCGGGGGCGAGCAGTACTTC
>-|TRBJ2-3|TRBV9|-
CASSVESGGPGTQYF
TGTGCCAGCAGCGTAGAGTCTGGGGGCCCCGGTACGCAGTATTTT
>-|TRBJ1-1|TRBV7-9|-
CASSARAGTEAFF
TGTGCCAGCAGCGCAAGAGCCGGGACTGAAGCTTTCTTT
>TRBD2|TRBJ2-7|TRBV5-4|-
CASSLPGLAAYEQYF
TGTGCCAGCAGCCTGCCGGGACTAGCGGCCTACGAGCAGTACTTC
>-|TRBJ2-7|TRBV7-8|few
CASSLRTSYEQYF
TGTGCCAGCAGCTTAAGGACAAGCTACGAGCAGTACTTC
>TRBD2|TRBJ2-5|TRBV4-2|-
CASSQGLAGEGETQYF
TGTGCCAGCAGCCAGGGACTAGCGGGGGAGGGAGAGACCCAGTACTTC
>TRBD1|TRBJ1-1|TRBV2|-
CASSTLGQGMNTEAFF
TGTGCCAGCAGTACACTGGGACAGGGTATGAACACTGAAGCTTTCTTT
>TRBD1|TRBJ2-5|TRBV29-1|-
CSVQGGTGGVETQYF
TGCAGCGTTCAGGGGGGAACAGGGGGCGTGGAGACCCAGTACTTC
>TRBD1|TRBJ1-6|TRBV6-1|-
CASSGGPDRGVMYSPLHF
TGTGCCAGCAGTGGAGGTCCCGACAGGGGGGTTATGTATTCACCCCTCCACTTT